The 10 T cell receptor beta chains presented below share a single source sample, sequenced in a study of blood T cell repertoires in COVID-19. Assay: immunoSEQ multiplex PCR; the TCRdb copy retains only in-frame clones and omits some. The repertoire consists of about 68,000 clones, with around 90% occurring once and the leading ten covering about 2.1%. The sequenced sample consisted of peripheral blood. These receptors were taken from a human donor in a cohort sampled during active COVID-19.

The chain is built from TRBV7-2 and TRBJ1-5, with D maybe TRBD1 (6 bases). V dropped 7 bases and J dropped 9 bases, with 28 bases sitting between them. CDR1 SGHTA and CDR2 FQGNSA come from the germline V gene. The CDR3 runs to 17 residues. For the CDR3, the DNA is TGTGCCAGCACCTCCTCCCCCCCTCGGGACACCAGGCGGCCCCAGCATTTT. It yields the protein CASTSSPPRDTRRPQHF.

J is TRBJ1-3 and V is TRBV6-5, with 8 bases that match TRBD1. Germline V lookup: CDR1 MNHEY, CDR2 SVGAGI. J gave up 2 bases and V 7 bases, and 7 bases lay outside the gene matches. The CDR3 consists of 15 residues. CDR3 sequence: CASKQGATTGNTIYF. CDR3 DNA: TGTGCCAGCAAGCAGGGGGCAACAACTGGAAACACCATATATTTT.

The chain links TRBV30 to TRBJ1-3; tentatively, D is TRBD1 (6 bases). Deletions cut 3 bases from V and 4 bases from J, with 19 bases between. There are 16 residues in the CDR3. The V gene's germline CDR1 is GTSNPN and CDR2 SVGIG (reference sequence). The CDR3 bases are TGTGCCTGGAGGAGGGCAGGGGTATCGTGGGGAAACACCATATATTTT. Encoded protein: CAWRRAGVSWGNTIYF.

The CDR3: CASSSGQTSNQPQHF. In DNA, the CDR3 is TGTGCCAGCAGTTCCGGACAGACAAGCAATCAGCCCCAGCATTTT. V usage is TRBV28 and J usage is TRBJ1-5; the D gene is possibly TRBD1 (6 bases). CDR1 is MDHEN, CDR2 SYDVKM, per germline. The CDR3 extends over 15 amino acids. Trimming took off 4 bases at V and 1 base at J, with 11 bases between the two ends.

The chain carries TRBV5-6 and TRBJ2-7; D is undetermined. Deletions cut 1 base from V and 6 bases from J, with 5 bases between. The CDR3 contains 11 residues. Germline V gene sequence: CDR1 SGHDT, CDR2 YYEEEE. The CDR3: CASSLNSEQYF. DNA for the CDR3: TGTGCCAGCAGCTTGAACAGCGAGCAGTACTTC.

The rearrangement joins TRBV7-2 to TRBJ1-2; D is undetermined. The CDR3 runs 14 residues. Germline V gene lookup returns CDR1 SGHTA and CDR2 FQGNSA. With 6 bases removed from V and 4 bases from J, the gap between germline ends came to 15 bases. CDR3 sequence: CASSYLGSGYGYTF. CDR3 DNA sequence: TGTGCCAGCAGTTACCTTGGGAGTGGCTATGGCTACACCTTC.

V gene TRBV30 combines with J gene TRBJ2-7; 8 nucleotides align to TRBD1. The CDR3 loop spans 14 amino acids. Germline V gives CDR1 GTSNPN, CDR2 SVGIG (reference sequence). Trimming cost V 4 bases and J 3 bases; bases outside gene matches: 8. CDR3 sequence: CAWTSGQGRYEQYF. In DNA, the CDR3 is TGTGCCTGGACCTCTGGACAGGGTCGCTACGAGCAGTACTTC.

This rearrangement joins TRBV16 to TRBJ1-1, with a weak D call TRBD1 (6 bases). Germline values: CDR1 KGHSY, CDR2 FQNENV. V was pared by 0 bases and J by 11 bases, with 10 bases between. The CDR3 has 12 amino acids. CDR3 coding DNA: TGTGCCAGCAGCCAATCACCTAGGGGGGCTTTCTTT. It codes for CASSQSPRGAFF.

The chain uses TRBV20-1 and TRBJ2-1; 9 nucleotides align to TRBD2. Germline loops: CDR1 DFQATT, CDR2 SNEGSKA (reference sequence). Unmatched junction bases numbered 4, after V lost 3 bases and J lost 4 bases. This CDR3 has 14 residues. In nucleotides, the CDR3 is TGCAGTGCTAGTTTGCTAGCGGGGTACAATGAGCAGTTCTTC. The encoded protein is CSASLLAGYNEQFF.

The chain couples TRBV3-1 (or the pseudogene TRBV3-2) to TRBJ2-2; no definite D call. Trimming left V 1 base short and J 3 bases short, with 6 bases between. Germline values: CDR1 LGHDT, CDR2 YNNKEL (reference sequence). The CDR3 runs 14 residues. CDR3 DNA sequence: TGTGCCAGCAGCCAAGCCCGGGACACCGGGGAGCTGTTTTTT. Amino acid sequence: CASSQARDTGELFF.